These 22 T cell receptor beta chains came from one sample sequenced in a study of spatial heterogeneity in lung cancer. General observations from the study: Mutation counts in tumors were tracked by counts of expanded intratumoral alpha and beta TCRs.

TCRdb re-analysed the 5' RACE reads in MiXCR, keeping a single row per CDR3 protein. The sample consists of about 630 distinct CDR3 sequences, less than 9% of them appearing once. Time point noted: sample taken at primary tumor resection. Their cognate antigens are unknown. This specimen was lung tumor tissue, taken at surgery. These receptors all stem from a male donor with early-stage non-small cell lung cancer.

Sample share makes this clonotype medium-sized (0.01 to 0.1%). This chain links TRBV24-1 with TRBJ1-5, with D unclear. The CDR3 contains 14 residues. V gave up 5 bases and J gave up 0 bases, with 7 bases separating them. Per germline, CDR1 KGHDR and CDR2 SFDVKD. The DNA of the CDR3 is TGTGCCACCAGTGCCCCCTATAGCAATCAGCCCCAGCATTTT. It encodes CATSAPYSNQPQHF.

By sample share, this clonotype is large (0.1 to 1%). The chain uses TRBV4-3 and TRBJ2-7; D is possibly TRBD1 (5 bases). This CDR3 region has 14 residues. The germline V gene encodes CDR1 LGHNA and CDR2 YSLEER. V dropped 0 bases and J dropped 2 bases, with 8 bases sitting between them. CDR3 region: CASSQDETAYEQYF. The DNA for the CDR3 is TGCGCCAGCAGCCAAGATGAGACAGCCTACGAGCAGTACTTC.

This clonotype is large (0.1 to 1%) in the sample. The V and J genes are TRBV3-1 and TRBJ2-4; TRBD1 aligns across 10 bases. The germline V gene has CDR1 LGHDT and CDR2 YNNKEL (reference sequence). The CDR3 spans 14 residues. Trimming at V came to 1 base and at J to 10 bases, leaving 4 bases not matched to a gene. The CDR3 DNA is TGTGCCAGCAGCCAAGGGGACAGGGGCCGTATTCAGTACTTC. Translated, it gives CASSQGDRGRIQYF.

In this sample, this clonotype turned up many times. The chain recombines TRBV18 with TRBJ1-3, with a tentative D call TRBD1 (5 bases). Germline lookup yields CDR1 KGHSH and CDR2 LQKENI. The CDR3 covers 14 residues. V lost 4 bases to trimming and J lost 4 bases, with 11 bases between them. The CDR3 is CASSRLGDGNTIYF. In DNA form, the CDR3 reads TGTGCCAGCTCACGTCTAGGGGACGGAAACACCATATATTTT. The complete variable domain, with remaining parts taken from reference TRBV18 and TRBJ1-3, reads NAGVMQNPRHLVRRRGQEARLRCSPMKGHSHVYWYRQLPEEGLKFMVYLQKENIIDESGMPKERFSAEFPKEGPSILRIQQVVRGDSAAYFCASSRLGDGNTIYFGEGSWLTVV.

This clonotype is large by share. This sequence joins TRBV5-1 and TRBJ1-1; 9 bases are shared with TRBD1. CDR3 length: 14 amino acids. V shed 1 base, J shed 3 bases, and the junction held 1 base outside the gene matches. In germline, CDR1 is SGHRS, CDR2 YFSETQ. CDR3 bases: TGCGCCAGCAGCTTGACAGGGGGCGACACTGAAGCTTTCTTT. As protein: CASSLTGGDTEAFF.

In its sample, this clonotype ranks as medium-sized. This chain joins TRBV4-1 and TRBJ2-3; 14 positions agree with TRBD2. Germline CDR1 is MGHRA and CDR2 is YSYEKL. This CDR3 contains 17 residues. The ends lost 4 bases at V and 5 bases at J; junction bases unmatched: 8. CDR3: CASSRGLAGGSRDTQYF. The CDR3 bases are TGCGCCAGCAGCCGTGGACTAGCGGGGGGCAGTAGAGATACGCAGTATTTT.

V is TRBV12-3 or TRBV12-4 and J is TRBJ2-7; 8 bases align to TRBD2. The CDR3 runs to 13 residues. V shed 4 bases and J 5 bases; nucleotides not matched to a gene: 4. DNA of the CDR3: TGTGCCAGCAGTTCGATGACTAGCGACGAGCAGTACTTC. Amino acid sequence: CASSSMTSDEQYF.

This rearrangement joins TRBV7-3 to TRBJ2-3, with 7 nucleotides matching TRBD1. The CDR3 loop spans 13 amino acids. Trimming at V came to 9 bases and at J to 0 bases, leaving 3 bases not matched to a gene. CDR1 and CDR2 (germline): SGHTA, FQGTGA. The chain's CDR3 is CASPGQSTDTQYF. The CDR3 nucleotides are TGTGCCAGTCCGGGACAGAGCACAGATACGCAGTATTTT.

By proportion, this clonotype is medium-sized. The chain couples TRBV7-8 to TRBJ2-7; D is possibly TRBD1 (5 bases). CDR3 length: 14 amino acids. Germline V gives CDR1 SGHVS, CDR2 FQNEAQ. V was clipped by 1 base and J by 3 bases, with 10 bases between them. The CDR3 here is CASSLVRQIYEQYF. In DNA, the CDR3 is TGTGCCAGCAGCTTAGTTCGACAGATCTACGAGCAGTACTTC.

This clonotype is deemed medium-sized. The chain joins TRBV28 to TRBJ2-5; possibly TRBD2 for D (5 bases). This CDR3 is 13 amino acids long. Germline V gene lookup returns CDR1 MDHEN and CDR2 SYDVKM. V was cut by 5 bases and J by 3 bases, with 10 bases left in between. Written as DNA, the CDR3 is TGTGCCAGCAGTATCCGAGCGGAAGAGACCCAGTACTTC. This codes for CASSIRAEETQYF. Combining the CDR3 with reference TRBV28 and TRBJ2-5 gives the whole variable domain DVKVTQSSRYLVKRTGEKVFLECVQDMDHENMFWYRQDPGLGLRLIYFSYDVKMKEKGDIPEGYSVSREKKERFSLILESASTNQTSMYLCASSIRAEETQYFGPGTRLLVL.

J is TRBJ2-3 and V is TRBV9; D is unclear. Looked up from germline, CDR1 is SGDLS and CDR2 is YYNGEE. Deletions cut 4 bases from V and 6 bases from J, with 15 bases between. CDR3 length: 14 amino acids. CDR3 in amino acids: CASSYSGKMDTQYF. The CDR3 coding sequence is TGTGCCAGCAGCTATTCAGGCAAAATGGATACGCAGTATTTT.

Judged by abundance, this clonotype is medium-sized. This chain connects TRBV7-2 to TRBJ2-1; 11 nucleotides agree with TRBD2. This CDR3 has 15 amino acids. CDR1 is SGHTA and CDR2 is FQGNSA in the germline V gene. V was clipped by 1 base and J by 7 bases; unmatched bases: 3. The CDR3 DNA reads TGTGCCAGCAGCTTAGGGCCTAGCGGGGGGAATGAGCAGTTCTTC. It specifies CASSLGPSGGNEQFF.

This clonotype was seen ten or more times. The rearrangement joins TRBV20-1 to TRBJ2-1, with 9 bases matching TRBD2. The V segment lost 5 bases and the J segment 2 bases; nucleotides outside the gene matches: 4. The CDR3 is 14 residues long. Germline V gene lookup returns CDR1 DFQATT and CDR2 SNEGSKA (reference sequence). CDR3: CSASAGGAYNEQFF. The CDR3 region has the DNA TGCAGTGCTTCCGCGGGGGGGGCCTACAATGAGCAGTTCTTC.

This clonotype ranks as medium-sized. This chain joins TRBV7-6 and TRBJ2-1; 9 bases fit TRBD2. CDR1 is SGHVS and CDR2 is FNYEAQ in the germline V gene. J gave up 6 bases and V 2 bases, and 8 bases lay outside the gene matches. The CDR3 loop spans 16 amino acids. The CDR3 nucleotides read TGTGCCAGCAGCTTATCCTCCGGGACTAGCAGCAATGAGCAGTTCTTC. Its protein is CASSLSSGTSSNEQFF.

Judged by abundance, this clonotype is medium-sized (0.01 to 0.1%). The rearrangement uses TRBV2 and TRBJ1-4; no clear D. The CDR3 loop spans 12 amino acids. The germline V gene encodes CDR1 SNHLY and CDR2 FYNNEI. The ends were cut back, 11 bases at V and 8 bases at J, with 15 bases in the middle. CDR3 sequence reads: CACQTDLEKLFF. The CDR3 nucleotides are TGTGCCTGTCAAACAGACCTCGAAAAACTGTTTTTT.

A single count supports this clonotype. The chain carries TRBV5-5 and TRBJ2-3, with TRBD2 identical over 12 bases. This CDR3 is 17 amino acids long. CDR1 and CDR2 from the germline V gene are SGHKS and YYEKEE (reference sequence). With 0 bases clipped from V and 3 bases from J, the junction kept 5 bases outside the gene matches. Here the CDR3 DNA reads TGTGCCAGCAGCTTGGCCTGGACTAGCGGGACGACAGATACGCAGTATTTT. Its translation: CASSLAWTSGTTDTQYF.

The chain carries TRBV5-1 and TRBJ1-1, with D uncertain. Per the germline V gene, CDR1 is SGHRS and CDR2 is YFSETQ. With 4 bases removed from V and 7 bases from J, the gap between germline ends came to 14 bases. The CDR3 extends over 13 amino acids. CDR3 in DNA: TGCGCCAGCAGCCCTTCTGGCGACGGTGAAGCTTTCTTT. This encodes CASSPSGDGEAFF.

This clonotype rates as large. This sequence joins TRBV11-1 and TRBJ1-1; 10 positions match TRBD1. The germline gives CDR1 SGHAT, CDR2 FQDESV (reference sequence). The CDR3 runs 13 residues. The V segment lost 5 bases and the J segment 7 bases; nucleotides outside the gene matches: 4. The DNA of the CDR3 is TGTGCCAGCAGCACGGACAGGGGGATTGAAGCTTTCTTT. It translates to CASSTDRGIEAFF. Full variable domain (rest looked up from reference TRBV11-1 and TRBJ1-1): EAEVAQSPRYKITEKSQAVAFWCDPISGHATLYWYRQILGQGPELLVQFQDESVVDDSQLPKDRFSAERLKGVDSTLKIQPAELGDSAMYLCASSTDRGIEAFFGQGTRLTVV.

The table lists this clonotype with a few counts. The chain couples TRBV19 to TRBJ2-6; TRBD2 aligns across 7 bases. The CDR3 runs 18 residues. Germline V lookup: CDR1 LNHDA, CDR2 SQIVND (reference sequence). V lost 3 bases to trimming and J lost 2 bases; unmatched junction nucleotides: 10. CDR3 sequence: CASSMFGGSVAGANVLTF. The CDR3 DNA follows: TGTGCCAGTAGTATGTTCGGCGGGAGCGTCGCTGGGGCCAACGTCCTGACTTTC.

V and J are TRBV20-1 and TRBJ2-5, with no clear D. CDR1 is DFQATT, CDR2 SNEGSKA, per germline (reference sequence). Trimming removed 2 bases from V and 1 base from J, with 8 bases in between. CDR3 length: 13 residues. CDR3 bases: TGCAGTGCTAGACTGGGTTTCCAAGAGACCCAGTACTTC. It is translated as CSARLGFQETQYF.

Sample share makes this clonotype medium-sized. The genes are TRBV28 and TRBJ2-3; the D gene is possibly TRBD2 (5 bases). The CDR3 consists of 15 residues. V was shortened by 5 bases and J by 2 bases, with 14 bases between the two germline ends. Germline CDR1 is MDHEN and CDR2 is SYDVKM. The CDR3 loop reads CASSPQEEDTDTQYF. CDR3 coding DNA: TGTGCCAGCAGTCCCCAGGAGGAGGACACAGATACGCAGTATTTT. The full variable domain, completed using reference TRBV28 and TRBJ2-3, is DVKVTQSSRYLVKRTGEKVFLECVQDMDHENMFWYRQDPGLGLRLIYFSYDVKMKEKGDIPEGYSVSREKKERFSLILESASTNQTSMYLCASSPQEEDTDTQYFGPGTRLTVL.

This clonotype is medium-sized by share. A single base separates this from a much larger clone, so it may be a read error. The chain couples TRBV7-8 to TRBJ2-3; TRBD2 is a possible D gene (5 bases). Germline V lookup: CDR1 SGHVS, CDR2 FQNEAQ. Trimming took off 4 bases at V and 9 bases at J, with 20 bases between the two ends. The CDR3 loop spans 15 amino acids. For the CDR3, the DNA is TGTGCCAGCAGCTACGACCAGGACTGGGGATGGACGCAGTATTTT. Translated, it gives CASSYDQDWGWTQYF.